This T cell receptor (beta chain) derives from a study of blood T cell repertoires in COVID-19 (TCRdb year 2020). Some background on the complete study: Samples covering the acute and convalescent phases of COVID-19 were provided by collaborators in the United States, Italy and Spain. The material from the prospective study consisted of cDNA or gDNA derived from T cells, B-cell-depleted T cells, or PBMCs. Deeply sampled blood TCRbeta repertoires from subjects exposed to, actively infected with, or recovered from COVID-19 were included in the dataset. The repertoires were released in a freely available public database intended as a resource for research on the immune response to SARS-CoV-2. The samples were drawn from the first 160 participants of the ongoing ImmuneRACE study and from more than 1,000 subjects provided by 6 global collaborators. Nearly every sample came with metadata listing a de-identified subject ID, COVID-19 status, age in years and sex. HLA class I and class II types, where available, came from metadata supplied by the sample provider rather than from assay-based typing.

Including the terminal cysteine and phenylalanine, the CDR3 comprises 15 residues. This entry keeps only the CDR3 DNA: 45 bases, framed from base 1. The germline V gene supplies CDR1 ENHRY and CDR2 SYGVKD. V sheds 3 bases and J sheds 5 bases, leaving 14 bases between their ends. The immunoSEQ Assay, a bias-controlled multiplex PCR, was used to amplify TCRbeta CDR3 regions from genomic DNA. The authors processed their data as follows. Nucleated cell counts per sample were estimated from amplification of reference gene primers within the assay. To quantify the absolute abundance of each unique TCRbeta CDR3 rearrangement, sequence reads were collapsed and filtered. For each sample, productive Simpson clonality was calculated by taking the square root of Simpson's diversity index across productive rearrangements. Entries here come from immuneACCESS through TCRdb and include only in-frame sequences with V and J called. Some clones fail to appear in such tables; in the studies checked, an unresolved V gene covers under half of the shortfall, and the cause of the remainder is unknown. V and J calls and clone size are given by that table; D and trimming were obtained from the DNA. This sample holds about 80,000 clones; about 86% were observed only once. The top ten hold 30% to 45% of the sample.

Summary of the overall study and its limitations: The amount of clinical and demographic metadata varied by source and participant and was provided uncurated.

The collaborating institutions used their own protocols to collect whole blood in K2EDTA tubes. Collaborator samples were shipped for TCRbeta analysis as frozen whole blood, isolated PBMCs, or DNA extracted from either sample type. Comments on this clone: Its antigen specificity is not known. Base qualities are not at hand, and no much larger clone is one base apart.

This TCR came from a man older than 75 with active or convalescent COVID-19. Source material: peripheral blood. In this chain, TRBV10-3 is recombined with TRBJ1-5, with TRBD1 perhaps the D gene, on 5 matching bases. The DNA sequence follows: TGTGCCATCAGTGATAGTGACAGAGGATATCAGCCCCAGCATTTT. This gives the protein CAISDSDRGYQPQHF.